Listed below are T cell receptor beta chains from one sample, sequenced in a study of cytomegalovirus exposure and HLA in healthy donors. Generated by immunoSEQ multiplex PCR, the TCRdb table keeps only in-frame clones and is missing some. This table holds about 63,000 clones, around 90% found once. The specimen was PBMCs. The source is a woman younger than 35 in good health and CMV-seronegative. CDR3s leave out the opening cysteine and the closing phenylalanine or tryptophan. The order of the fields is V gene, CDR3 protein.

V: TRBV27; CDR3: ASSLSQGLGQPQH
V: TRBV5-8; CDR3: ASSFPENRYGYT
V: TRBV19; CDR3: ASSAAGYNEQF
V: TRBV28; CDR3: ASKPLGGGSNQPQH
V: TRBV6-1; CDR3: ASSQTFSYEQY
V: TRBV4-1; CDR3: ASSHPGGYGSGDTQY
V: TRBV28; CDR3: ASSQQGNEQF
V: TRBV5-1; CDR3: ASSLVTSGTDTQY
V: TRBV28; CDR3: ASSSRTGVRGYT
V: TRBV30; CDR3: AWSVRREGWYEQY
V: TRBV29-1; CDR3: SVASRGGTEAF
V: TRBV19; CDR3: ASSSPPRGLAGGSDTQY
V: TRBV5-4; CDR3: ASSITGALETQY
V: TRBV6-5; CDR3: ASRGTSSSNQPQH
V: TRBV27; CDR3: ASSLLGTDTQY
V: TRBV6-4; CDR3: ASSETQANYGYT
V: TRBV7-9; CDR3: ASSLGLEGDNEQF
V: TRBV27; CDR3: ASRPLGEGRETQY
V: TRBV5-6; CDR3: ASSLATGTGFNQPQH
V: TRBV4-1; CDR3: ASSQAGGRGDYNEQF
V: TRBV6-5; CDR3: ASRSPGQGGEQY
V: TRBV2; CDR3: ARAVGQGNTEAF
V: TRBV14; CDR3: ASSQPRTGLDTEAF
V: TRBV29-1; CDR3: SVVRGPYEQY
V: TRBV6-1; CDR3: ASGGTYEQY
V: TRBV11-2; CDR3: ASRLSRGRANEQF
V: TRBV5-4; CDR3: AGGQGRLTGANVLT
V: TRBV7-9; CDR3: ASSLVGANYGYT
V: TRBV5-4; CDR3: ASSQGTGGSYEQY
V: TRBV6-1; CDR3: ASSDMVRGPQH
V: TRBV12-5; CDR3: ASGLTWTSGRAGEQF
V: TRBV7-2; CDR3: ASSPIAGLQETQY
V: TRBV5-1; CDR3: ASSPGQGGNQPQH
V: TRBV6-5; CDR3: ASSVSENQPQH
V: TRBV27; CDR3: ASSSGQNYGYT
V: TRBV2; CDR3: ASSEVAGGSTDTQY
V: TRBV4-1; CDR3: ASSQESSFSQGANTEAF
V: TRBV5-1; CDR3: ASSYSRGAAYEQY
V: TRBV5-1; CDR3: ASSLRPGYGEKLF
V: TRBV29-1; CDR3: SVAGGGGIETQY
V: TRBV29-1; CDR3: SGDRHMNTEAF
V: TRBV7-2; CDR3: ASSLDWRQTYEQY
V: TRBV19; CDR3: ASSKGLAEQF
V: TRBV7-2; CDR3: ASSPYTDTQY
V: TRBV19; CDR3: ASSIGMSYNEQF
V: TRBV29-1; CDR3: SVNTGGDSPLH
V: TRBV5-4; CDR3: ASSLSLDNYGYT
V: TRBV7-9; CDR3: ASSLETGMTEAF
V: TRBV5-1; CDR3: ASSSGGHIEAF
V: TRBV28; CDR3: ASRGVNSGNTIY
V: TRBV7-2; CDR3: ASSFLRDTQY
V: TRBV7-9; CDR3: ASSLGTAGHGYT
V: TRBV19; CDR3: ASSIGGDTQY
V: TRBV7-9; CDR3: ASSLTTSGDNEQF
V: TRBV10-2; CDR3: ASSELRLYTEAF